These 32 T cell receptor beta chains were sequenced from one sample in a study of cytomegalovirus exposure and HLA in healthy donors. It was with 60 Vbeta and 13 Jbeta primers that the PCR ran. Only in-frame clones appear in the TCRdb table, and some are missing; sequencing was by immunoSEQ multiplex PCR. The sample contains around 180,000 clones, under 80% of which appear only once. The specimen was PBMCs. These receptors all come from a woman aged 50 to 65 in good health and CMV-seropositive.

This clone has more than one count but fewer than ten. The CDR3: CASSLDRGDYEQYF. CDR3 DNA: TGCGCCAGCAGCTTGGACAGGGGCGACTACGAGCAGTACTTC. V and J are TRBV5-1 and TRBJ2-7; 7 bases fit TRBD1. This CDR3 spans 14 amino acids. After removal of 0 bases from V and 3 bases from J, the junction contained 3 bases not matched to a gene. The germline CDR1 and CDR2 sequences are SGHRS and YFSETQ.

This chain joins TRBV5-1 and TRBJ1-4; D is possibly TRBD1 (5 bases). Trimming removed 5 bases from V and 2 bases from J, with 13 bases in between. The CDR3 has 15 residues. Germline V gene data show CDR1 as SGHRS and CDR2 as YFSETQ. CDR3: CASRSLGDTNEKLFF. The CDR3 DNA reads as TGCGCCAGCAGATCGCTAGGGGATACTAATGAAAAACTGTTTTTT.

This clone has just one count. The gene calls are TRBV9 and TRBJ2-3; the D gene is possibly TRBD2 (5 bases). Germline V gene lookup returns CDR1 SGDLS and CDR2 YYNGEE. V was shortened by 1 base and J by 1 base, with 7 bases between the two germline ends. The CDR3 consists of 14 residues. CDR3 region: CASSVIGGTDTQYF. The CDR3 DNA reads TGTGCCAGCAGCGTAATCGGGGGCACAGATACGCAGTATTTT.

Only a few counts were recorded for this clone. The chain links TRBV7-8 to TRBJ2-1; 8 bases map to TRBD2. V lost 3 bases, J lost 8 bases, and 9 bases stayed unmatched. Germline V gene data show CDR1 as SGHVS and CDR2 as FQNEAQ. The CDR3 has 15 amino acids. In DNA, the CDR3 is TGTGCCAGCAGCTTCCCGGGACTAGAGAAGGATGAGCAGTTCTTC. Its protein product is CASSFPGLEKDEQFF. Looking up the rest from reference TRBV7-8 and TRBJ2-1 gives the full variable domain: GAGVSQSPRYKVAKRGQDVALRCDPISGHVSLFWYQQALGQGPEFLTYFQNEAQLDKSGLPSDRFFAERPEGSVSTLKIQRTQQEDSAVYLCASSFPGLEKDEQFFGPGTRLTVL.

This clone was counted a few times. The genes are TRBV29-1 and TRBJ1-2; 8 nucleotides match TRBD1. Per germline, CDR1 SQVTM and CDR2 ANQGSEA. The CDR3 extends over 14 amino acids. Trimming at V came to 4 bases and at J to 6 bases, leaving 10 bases not matched to a gene. The CDR3 DNA reads TGCAGCGTTGGGCAGGACAGGGCTCTAGATGGCTACACCTTC. It yields the protein CSVGQDRALDGYTF.

CDR3 DNA sequence: TGTGCCAGCAGCCTACTAGCGGGGGTCGGGGAGCTGTTTTTT. This translates into CASSLLAGVGELFF. The rearrangement joins TRBV7-2 to TRBJ2-2; 11 bases fit TRBD2. The CDR3 has 14 amino acids. Germline lookup yields CDR1 SGHTA and CDR2 FQGNSA. Losses at the gene ends were 5 bases for V and 7 bases for J; bases not matched to a gene: 3.

V gene TRBV19 combines with J gene TRBJ1-6; D is ambiguous. Trimming left V 3 bases short and J 7 bases short, with 4 bases between. Germline V lookup: CDR1 LNHDA, CDR2 SQIVND (reference sequence). The CDR3 is 12 amino acids. CDR3 sequence (DNA): TGTGCCAGTAGTATTCCAAATTCACCCCTCCACTTT. As protein: CASSIPNSPLHF.

This chain connects TRBV6-6 to TRBJ1-5, with D perhaps matching TRBD1 (5 bases). Trimming cost V 8 bases and J 1 base, with 12 bases left between them. Germline V CDR1 and CDR2: MNHNY, SVGAGI (reference sequence). The CDR3 loop spans 14 amino acids. CDR3 DNA sequence: TGTGCCAGCGATCTGGGGGGGAGCAATCAGCCCCAGCATTTT. Translation: CASDLGGSNQPQHF.

The V gene is TRBV5-6, the J gene TRBJ2-3, with D possibly matching TRBD1 (6 bases). CDR1 SGHDT and CDR2 YYEEEE come from the germline V gene. V lost 3 bases and J 1 base, leaving 9 bases between the germline ends. CDR3 size: 14 residues. The CDR3: CASSYSGGTDTQYF. CDR3 DNA sequence: TGTGCCAGCAGCTACTCAGGGGGCACAGATACGCAGTATTTT.

The V and J genes are TRBV27 and TRBJ2-7; 8 positions agree with TRBD2. This CDR3 has 14 residues. Germline V gene sequence: CDR1 MNHEY, CDR2 SMNVEV (reference sequence). J gave up 3 bases and V 5 bases, and 6 bases lay outside the gene matches. The DNA of the CDR3 is TGTGCCAGCAGTCCCCGTCTAGCGGGCTACGAGCAGTACTTC. Translating it yields CASSPRLAGYEQYF.

The chain has TRBV6-4 and TRBJ2-1; TRBD1 matches 10 bases. CDR3 length: 15 amino acids. The V and J ends lost 5 bases and 3 bases, in that order; junction bases with no gene match: 4. Germline assignment: CDR1 MRHNA and CDR2 SNTAGT. The DNA for the CDR3 is TGTGCCAGCAGTCCAGGACAGGGGGACTACAATGAGCAGTTCTTC. It yields the protein CASSPGQGDYNEQFF.

The chain is built from TRBV19 and TRBJ1-2, with TRBD1 identical over 8 bases. V shed 9 bases and J 14 bases; nucleotides not matched to a gene: 26. The germline CDR1 and CDR2 sequences are LNHDA and SQIVND (reference sequence). This CDR3 has 16 amino acids. This CDR3 is CASSERRGQALYVGTF. Here the CDR3 DNA reads TGTGCCAGCAGCGAGAGGCGGGGACAGGCCCTATATGTGGGGACCTTC.

V and J are TRBV5-5 and TRBJ1-1, with TRBD1 matching 7 bases. This CDR3 is 15 amino acids long. V was clipped by 2 bases and J by 0 bases; unmatched bases: 4. Germline lookup yields CDR1 SGHKS and CDR2 YYEKEE (reference sequence). In nucleotides, the CDR3 is TGTGCCAGCAGCTTACAGGGGTCCCTGAACACTGAAGCTTTCTTT. Translation: CASSLQGSLNTEAFF. The whole variable domain, remainder taken from reference TRBV5-5 and TRBJ1-1, is DAGVTQSPTHLIKTRGQQVTLRCSPISGHKSVSWYQQVLGQGPQFIFQYYEKEERGRGNFPDRFSARQFPNYSSELNVNALLLGDSALYLCASSLQGSLNTEAFFGQGTRLTVV.

The chain uses TRBV15 and TRBJ1-2; D remains unclear. CDR3 length equals 15 residues. Germline V CDR1 and CDR2: LNHNV, YYDKDF (reference sequence). V was shortened by 0 bases and J by 4 bases, with 12 bases between the two germline ends. The CDR3 DNA sequence: TGTGCCACCAGCAGAGATGGAGGAGGCGGCTATGGCTACACCTTC. Its protein product is CATSRDGGGGYGYTF.

DNA of the CDR3: TGTGCCAGCAGTGATACCCGAGGAGGAAAACTGTTTTTT. Translated, it gives CASSDTRGGKLFF. The gene calls are TRBV25-1 and TRBJ1-4; D gene ambiguous. V lost 3 bases, J lost 10 bases, and 12 bases lay in between. Germline CDR1 MGHDK, CDR2 SYGVNS. The CDR3 runs 13 residues.

This clone has at least ten counts. The chain links TRBV19 to TRBJ1-1; D may be TRBD1 (6 bases). The CDR3 extends over 17 amino acids. The V gene lost 4 bases and the J gene lost 3 bases, with 21 bases spanning the gap. CDR1 LNHDA and CDR2 SQIVND come from the germline V gene (reference sequence). The CDR3 here is CASSTGGEGVADTEAFF. CDR3 in DNA: TGTGCCAGTAGTACTGGGGGCGAGGGGGTAGCTGACACTGAAGCTTTCTTT.

This clone appeared a few times. The chain has TRBV4-1 and TRBJ1-3; D gene unclear. The V end was cut by 3 bases, the J end by 8 bases, with 8 bases between. Germline CDR1 MGHRA, CDR2 YSYEKL. The CDR3 is 12 amino acids. The CDR3 here is CASSHTGYTIYF. As DNA, the CDR3 is TGCGCCAGCAGCCACACGGGGTACACCATATATTTT.

The gene calls are TRBV5-4 and TRBJ1-1; possible D gene TRBD1, 6 bases. V was pared by 4 bases and J by 1 base, with 8 bases between. Germline lookup yields CDR1 SGHNT and CDR2 YYREEE (reference sequence). The CDR3 is made up of 13 amino acids. CDR3 DNA: TGTGCCAGCAGCGCGACAGGGAACACTGAAGCTTTCTTT. Protein product: CASSATGNTEAFF. Combining the CDR3 with reference TRBV5-4 and TRBJ1-1 gives the whole variable domain ETGVTQSPTHLIKTRGQQVTLRCSSQSGHNTVSWYQQALGQGPQFIFQYYREEENGRGNFPPRFSGLQFPNYSSELNVNALELDDSALYLCASSATGNTEAFFGQGTRLTVV.

This clone was observed a single time. The genes are TRBV19 and TRBJ1-6; TRBD1 matches 9 bases. The CDR3 sequence is 14 residues long. With V trimmed by 7 bases and J by 8 bases, 6 bases remained unmatched. The V gene's germline CDR1 is LNHDA and CDR2 SQIVND (reference sequence). The CDR3 coding sequence is TGTGCCAGTACCCCGGGACAGGGTGATTCACCCCTCCACTTT. Residues: CASTPGQGDSPLHF.

The V call is TRBV5-1, the J call TRBJ1-4; TRBD1 is a possible D gene (5 bases). V lost 4 bases to trimming and J lost 4 bases, with 17 bases between them. CDR3 length equals 16 residues. Looked up from germline, CDR1 is SGHRS and CDR2 is YFSETQ. The CDR3 nucleotides are TGCGCCAGCAGCCTCGCCACAGGAGGGGTTAATGAAAAACTGTTTTTT. It encodes CASSLATGGVNEKLFF.

V gene TRBV2 combines with J gene TRBJ2-3; 8 nucleotides agree with TRBD2. The germline gives CDR1 SNHLY, CDR2 FYNNEI. This CDR3 is built from 14 residues. V shed 9 bases, J shed 2 bases, and the junction held 7 bases outside the gene matches. The CDR3 nucleotides read TGTGCCAGTGAGGGACTAGTGTCCACAGATACGCAGTATTTT. Amino acids: CASEGLVSTDTQYF.

The chain is built from TRBV2 and TRBJ1-5, with 10 bases matching TRBD1. The CDR3 spans 16 residues. Germline lookup yields CDR1 SNHLY and CDR2 FYNNEI. The V and J ends lost 6 bases and 4 bases, in that order; junction bases with no gene match: 9. CDR3 sequence reads: CASRLGEDRGNQPQHF. Written as DNA, the CDR3 is TGTGCCAGCAGATTGGGCGAGGACAGGGGGAATCAGCCCCAGCATTTT. The full variable domain, its missing parts supplied by reference TRBV2 and TRBJ1-5, is EPEVTQTPSHQVTQMGQEVILRCVPISNHLYFYWYRQILGQKVEFLVSFYNNEISEKSEIFDDQFSVERPDGSNFTLKIRSTKLEDSAMYFCASRLGEDRGNQPQHFGDGTRLSIL.

The V gene is TRBV30, the J gene TRBJ1-5; 10 positions match TRBD1. This CDR3 has 13 amino acids. Germline CDR1 and CDR2: GTSNPN and SVGIG (reference sequence). J gave up 11 bases and V 5 bases, and 9 bases lay outside the gene matches. CDR3 sequence (DNA): TGTGCCTGGTCACCGGGACAGGGGACGACCCAGCATTTT. It yields the protein CAWSPGQGTTQHF.

V and J are TRBV30 and TRBJ1-1, with D unclear. The germline gives CDR1 GTSNPN, CDR2 SVGIG (reference sequence). CDR3 size: 11 residues. This CDR3 reads CAAFRNTEAFF. The CDR3 nucleotides read TGTGCTGCGTTCCGGAACACTGAAGCTTTCTTT.

The V gene is TRBV30, the J gene TRBJ1-5; tentative D call: TRBD1 (6 bases). The germline gives CDR1 GTSNPN, CDR2 SVGIG (reference sequence). V lost 4 bases, J lost 3 bases, and 16 bases lay in between. The CDR3 has 15 residues. CDR3 residues: CAWTPPGQLNQPQHF. CDR3 sequence (DNA): TGTGCCTGGACTCCCCCCGGACAGCTCAATCAGCCCCAGCATTTT.

The V call is TRBV18, the J call TRBJ2-1, with 7 bases matching TRBD1. V trimming: 6 bases; J trimming: 4 bases; junction bases outside the gene matches: 18. This CDR3 region has 18 residues. Germline lookup yields CDR1 KGHSH and CDR2 LQKENI. The CDR3 sequence is CASSQLVYRDRNYNEQFF. In DNA form, the CDR3 reads TGTGCCAGCTCTCAACTTGTCTACCGGGACAGAAATTACAATGAGCAGTTCTTC.

This clone was detected only once. V usage is TRBV9 and J usage is TRBJ2-2; 8 bases agree with TRBD1. Looked up from germline, CDR1 is SGDLS and CDR2 is YYNGEE. V lost 0 bases and J lost 3; bases outside the gene matches: 7. The CDR3 sequence is 17 residues long. CDR3 in DNA: TGTGCCAGCAGCGTAGCCAGGACAGGGTTGGACACCGGGGAGCTGTTTTTT. Translated, it gives CASSVARTGLDTGELFF.

The CDR3 loop is CASSSRGDSNQPQHF. The CDR3 DNA sequence: TGTGCCAGCTCCTCCCGGGGTGATAGCAATCAGCCCCAGCATTTT. The rearrangement uses TRBV18 and TRBJ1-5, with D unresolved. CDR1 is KGHSH and CDR2 is LQKENI in the germline V gene. The CDR3 spans 15 residues. V gave up 6 bases and J gave up 0 bases, with 12 bases separating them.

This chain joins TRBV6-6 and TRBJ2-2; a weak D match, TRBD2 (5 bases). The germline V and J ends were trimmed by 0 bases and 6 bases, with 8 bases remaining between them. Germline loops: CDR1 MNHNY, CDR2 SVGAGI (reference sequence). The CDR3 is made up of 14 amino acids. Here the CDR3 DNA reads TGTGCCAGCAGTTACTCGCGGGCGGCCGGGGAGCTGTTTTTT. Its translation is CASSYSRAAGELFF.

CDR3: CAWSLDRVDTEAFF. CDR3 coding DNA: TGTGCCTGGAGTCTAGACAGGGTGGACACTGAAGCTTTCTTT. The chain recombines TRBV30 with TRBJ1-1, with 7 bases lining up with TRBD1. Per germline, CDR1 GTSNPN and CDR2 SVGIG (reference sequence). V shed 2 bases, J shed 3 bases, and the junction held 6 bases outside the gene matches. The CDR3 runs to 14 residues.

The chain couples TRBV19 to TRBJ2-7; 9 positions agree with TRBD1. Germline V gene data show CDR1 as LNHDA and CDR2 as SQIVND (reference sequence). The CDR3 covers 14 residues. V was pared by 1 base and J by 5 bases, with 3 bases of the junction left unmatched. CDR3: CASSIAGTGNEQYF. In DNA, the CDR3 is TGTGCCAGTAGTATAGCCGGGACAGGGAACGAGCAGTACTTC.

The chain joins TRBV2 to TRBJ1-2, with 7 bases lining up with TRBD1. Germline CDR1 is SNHLY and CDR2 is FYNNEI. V was pared by 10 bases and J by 8 bases, with 16 bases of the junction left unmatched. The CDR3 spans 14 residues. The CDR3 nucleotides read TGTGCCAACCCAGGTGGGACAGCCCGAGGAGGCTACACCTTC. Translation gives CANPGGTARGGYTF.